The 5 T cell receptor beta chains below were found in one sample sequenced in a study of molecular identifiers for immune sequencing clone quantification (dated by TCRdb to 2016 to 2019). Library preparation used PCR. Sequencing used an Illumina HiSeq 4000. In TCRdb, the public reads were trimmed at Q25 with fastp and aligned with MiXCR, with productive beta chains retained. Each entry merges the rows of one CDR3 protein and shows their most common DNA and genes. The sample contains around 460,000 distinct CDR3 sequences, 20% to 25% of them found a single time. Of the sample, under 0.85% falls within the top ten clones. Sequenced sample: naive CD8+ T cells from blood, with Jurkat cell RNA spiked in. Taken with the paper, the label for cell subset or site translates to: FACS-sorted CD8+CD4-CCR7+CD45RA+ naive T cells. These receptor sequences come from a human donor in good health. Some libraries in this study had Jurkat cell RNA spiked in.

In this sample, this clonotype turned up many times. This chain links TRBV2 with TRBJ2-6; TRBD1 matches 7 bases. Germline V gene data show CDR1 as SNHLY and CDR2 as FYNNEI. The CDR3 totals 16 residues. V gave up 5 bases and J gave up 0 bases; unmatched junction bases: 4. This CDR3 is CASSIRQGSGANVLTF. Written as DNA, the CDR3 is TGTGCCAGCAGTATTAGACAGGGCTCTGGGGCCAACGTCCTGACTTTC.

Note on this clonotype: The junction shows a germline mismatch at one end, possibly a read error. V and J are TRBV20-1 and TRBJ2-7, with 13 positions matching TRBD2. Germline V gene sequence: CDR1 DFQATT, CDR2 SNEGSKA (reference sequence). The CDR3 sequence is 14 residues long. CDR3 nucleotides: TGCAGTGCTAGAGGGACTAGCGGGAGTGACGAGCAGTGCTTC. It codes for CSARGTSGSDEQCF.

V usage is TRBV30 and J usage is TRBJ2-5, with 14 bases aligning to TRBD2. Trimming removed 0 bases from V and 4 bases from J; junction bases left unmatched: 13. Per the germline V gene, CDR1 is GTSNPN and CDR2 is SVGIG (reference sequence). The CDR3 runs to 19 residues. As DNA, the CDR3 is TGTGCCTGGAGTGTCTCCTTATTAGGGACTAGCGGGGGAGCAGAGACCCAGTACTTC. Translating gives CAWSVSLLGTSGGAETQYF.

In its sample, this clonotype was seen many times. The chain joins TRBV15 to TRBJ2-2; 7 bases line up with TRBD1. The trim removed 10 bases at V and 0 bases at J, leaving 14 bases unmatched. The CDR3 has 17 amino acids. Germline loops: CDR1 LNHNV, CDR2 YYDKDF (reference sequence). Here the CDR3 reads CAIPKVPGQPNTGELFF. CDR3 bases: TGTGCCATTCCGAAGGTTCCGGGACAGCCGAACACCGGGGAGCTGTTTTTT. Together with reference TRBV15 and TRBJ2-2, the CDR3 gives the full variable domain: DAMVIQNPRYQVTQFGKPVTLSCSQTLNHNVMYWYQQKSSQAPKLLFHYYDKDFNNEADTPDNFQSRRPNTSFCFLDIRSPGLGDTAMYLCAIPKVPGQPNTGELFFGEGSRLTVL.

Of note for this clonotype: Possible read error: a much larger clone is one base away. The chain is built from TRBV7-9 and TRBJ1-1; the D gene is possibly TRBD1 (6 bases). Germline V lookup: CDR1 SEHNR, CDR2 FQNEAQ (reference sequence). The CDR3 runs to 16 residues. CDR3 coding DNA: TGTGCCAGCAGACATATTGTACAGGGAATGAACACTGAAACTTTCTTT. Translated, it gives CASRHIVQGMNTETFF.